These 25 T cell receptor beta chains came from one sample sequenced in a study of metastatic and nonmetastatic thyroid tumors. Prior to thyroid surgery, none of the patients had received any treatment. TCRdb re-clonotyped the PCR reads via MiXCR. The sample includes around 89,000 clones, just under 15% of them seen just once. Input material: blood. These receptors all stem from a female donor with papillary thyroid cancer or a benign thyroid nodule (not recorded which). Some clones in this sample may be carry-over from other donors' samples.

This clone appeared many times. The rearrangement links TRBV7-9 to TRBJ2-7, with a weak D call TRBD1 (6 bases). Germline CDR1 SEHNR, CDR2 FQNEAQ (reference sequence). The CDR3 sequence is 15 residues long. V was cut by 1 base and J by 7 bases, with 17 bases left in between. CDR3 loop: CASSLGRGARGEQYF. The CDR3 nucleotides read TGTGCCAGCAGCTTAGGGCGAGGAGCGAGGGGGGAGCAGTACTTC. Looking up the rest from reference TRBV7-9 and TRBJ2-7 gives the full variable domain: DTGVSQNPRHKITKRGQNVTFRCDPISEHNRLYWYRQTLGQGPEFLTYFQNEAQLEKSRLLSDRFSAERPKGSFSTLEIQRTEQGDSAMYLCASSLGRGARGEQYFGPGTRLTVT.

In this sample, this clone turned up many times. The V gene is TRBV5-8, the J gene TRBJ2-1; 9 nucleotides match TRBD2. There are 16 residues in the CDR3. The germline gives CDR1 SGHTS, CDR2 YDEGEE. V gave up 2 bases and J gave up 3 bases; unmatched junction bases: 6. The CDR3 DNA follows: TGTGCCAGCAGCTTTCCGGGCGGGGGGGGCTACAATGAGCAGTTCTTC. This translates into CASSFPGGGGYNEQFF.

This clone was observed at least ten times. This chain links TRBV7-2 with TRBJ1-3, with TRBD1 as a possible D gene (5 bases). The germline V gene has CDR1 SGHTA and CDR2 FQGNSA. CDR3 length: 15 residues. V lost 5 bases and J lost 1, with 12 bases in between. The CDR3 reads CASSVRGTSGNTIYF. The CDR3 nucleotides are TGTGCCAGCAGCGTAAGGGGCACATCTGGAAACACCATATATTTT.

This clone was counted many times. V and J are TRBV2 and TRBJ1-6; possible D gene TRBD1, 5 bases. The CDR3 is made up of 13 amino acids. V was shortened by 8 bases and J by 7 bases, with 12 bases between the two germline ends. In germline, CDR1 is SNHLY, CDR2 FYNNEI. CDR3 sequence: CASGRGGNSPLHF. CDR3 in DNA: TGTGCCAGCGGCCGGGGGGGGAATTCACCCCTCCACTTT.

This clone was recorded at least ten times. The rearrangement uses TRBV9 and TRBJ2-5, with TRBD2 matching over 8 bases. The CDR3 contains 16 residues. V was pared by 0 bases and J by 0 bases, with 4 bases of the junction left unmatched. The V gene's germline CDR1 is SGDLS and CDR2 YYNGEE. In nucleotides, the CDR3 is TGTGCCAGCAGCGTAGGGGATAGCGGGGACCAAGAGACCCAGTACTTC. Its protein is CASSVGDSGDQETQYF.

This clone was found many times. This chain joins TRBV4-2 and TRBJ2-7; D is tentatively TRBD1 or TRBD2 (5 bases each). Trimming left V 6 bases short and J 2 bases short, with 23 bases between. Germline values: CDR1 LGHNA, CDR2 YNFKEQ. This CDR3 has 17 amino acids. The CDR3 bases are TGTGCCAGCAGGGACCGGTGGAGAGGGGCAGTCACCTACGAGCAGTACTTC. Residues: CASRDRWRGAVTYEQYF.

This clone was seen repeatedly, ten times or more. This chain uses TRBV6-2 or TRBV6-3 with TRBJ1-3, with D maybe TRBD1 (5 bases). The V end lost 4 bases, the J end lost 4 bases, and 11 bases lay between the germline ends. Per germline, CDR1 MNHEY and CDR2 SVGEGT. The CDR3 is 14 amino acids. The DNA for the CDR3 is TGTGCCAGCAGTTCCGGACAAGGGGGAAACACCATATATTTT. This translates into CASSSGQGGNTIYF.

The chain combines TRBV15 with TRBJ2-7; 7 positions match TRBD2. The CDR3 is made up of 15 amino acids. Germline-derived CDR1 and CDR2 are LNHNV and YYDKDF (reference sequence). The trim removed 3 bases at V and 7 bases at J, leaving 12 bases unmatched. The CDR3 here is CATSSIGAGDGEQYF. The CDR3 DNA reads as TGTGCCACCAGCAGTATCGGGGCGGGGGATGGAGAGCAGTACTTC.

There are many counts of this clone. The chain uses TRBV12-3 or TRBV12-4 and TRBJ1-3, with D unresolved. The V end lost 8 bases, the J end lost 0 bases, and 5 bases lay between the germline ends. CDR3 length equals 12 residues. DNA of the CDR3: TGTGCCAGCGGATACTCTGGAAACACCATATATTTT. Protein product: CASGYSGNTIYF.

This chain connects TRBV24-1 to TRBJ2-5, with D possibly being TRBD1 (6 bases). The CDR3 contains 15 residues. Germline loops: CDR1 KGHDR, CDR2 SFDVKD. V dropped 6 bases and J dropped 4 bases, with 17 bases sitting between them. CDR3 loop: CATSCSGTLRETQYF. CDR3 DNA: TGTGCCACCAGTTGTTCCGGGACACTACGAGAGACCCAGTACTTC.

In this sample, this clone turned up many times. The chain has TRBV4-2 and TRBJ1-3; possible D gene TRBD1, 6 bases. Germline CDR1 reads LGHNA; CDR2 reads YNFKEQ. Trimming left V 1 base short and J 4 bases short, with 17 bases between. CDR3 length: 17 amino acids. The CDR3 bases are TGTGCCAGCAGCCAAGTATCTCAACAGGGTTTCGGAAACACCATATATTTT. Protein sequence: CASSQVSQQGFGNTIYF.

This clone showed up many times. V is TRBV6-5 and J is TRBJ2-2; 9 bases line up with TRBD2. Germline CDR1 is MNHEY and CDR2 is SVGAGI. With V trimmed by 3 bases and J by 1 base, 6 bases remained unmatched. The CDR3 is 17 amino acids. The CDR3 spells CASSYPRGGGNTGELFF. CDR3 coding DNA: TGTGCCAGCAGTTATCCCCGCGGGGGGGGGAACACCGGGGAGCTGTTTTTT.

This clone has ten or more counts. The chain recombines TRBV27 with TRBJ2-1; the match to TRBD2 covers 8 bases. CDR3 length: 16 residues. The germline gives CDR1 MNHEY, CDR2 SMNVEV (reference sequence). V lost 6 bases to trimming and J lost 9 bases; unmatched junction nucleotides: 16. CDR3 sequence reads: CASSPLRAGGWSEQFF. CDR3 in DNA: TGTGCCAGCAGCCCCCTCCGGGCGGGGGGCTGGAGTGAGCAGTTCTTC.

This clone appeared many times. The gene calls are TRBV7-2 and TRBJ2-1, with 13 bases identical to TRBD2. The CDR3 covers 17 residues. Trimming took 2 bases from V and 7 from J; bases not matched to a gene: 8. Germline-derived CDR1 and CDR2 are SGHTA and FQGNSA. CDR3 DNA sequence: TGTGCCAGCAGCTTACTTCCGACTAGCGGGGGGTTAAATGAGCAGTTCTTC. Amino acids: CASSLLPTSGGLNEQFF.

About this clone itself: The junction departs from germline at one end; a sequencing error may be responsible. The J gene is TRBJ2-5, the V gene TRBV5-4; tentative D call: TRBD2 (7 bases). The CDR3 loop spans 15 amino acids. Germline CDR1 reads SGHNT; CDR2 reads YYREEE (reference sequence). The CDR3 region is CASSLALGGAENQYF. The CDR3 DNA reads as TGTGCCAGCAGCTTGGCCCTAGGGGGGGCGGAGAACCAGTACTTC. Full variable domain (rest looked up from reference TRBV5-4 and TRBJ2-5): ETGVTQSPTHLIKTRGQQVTLRCSSQSGHNTVSWYQQALGQGPQFIFQYYREEENGRGNFPPRFSGLQFPNYSSELNVNALELDDSALYLCASSLALGGAENQYFGPGTRLLVL.

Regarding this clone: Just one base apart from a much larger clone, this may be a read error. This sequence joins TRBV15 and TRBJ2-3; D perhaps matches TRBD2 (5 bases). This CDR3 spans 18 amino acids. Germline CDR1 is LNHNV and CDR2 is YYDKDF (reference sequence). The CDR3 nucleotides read TGTGCCACCAGCAGAGATTCGACGGGCATAGCGAGAACAGATACGAAGTATTTT. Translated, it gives CATSRDSTGIARTDTKYF.

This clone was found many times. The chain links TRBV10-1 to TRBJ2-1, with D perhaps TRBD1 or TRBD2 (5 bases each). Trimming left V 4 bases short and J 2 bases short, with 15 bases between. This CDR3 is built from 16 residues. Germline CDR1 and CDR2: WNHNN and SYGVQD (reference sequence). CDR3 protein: CASSVYRDPPYNEQFF. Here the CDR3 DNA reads TGCGCCAGCAGTGTTTACCGGGACCCCCCCTACAATGAGCAGTTCTTC.

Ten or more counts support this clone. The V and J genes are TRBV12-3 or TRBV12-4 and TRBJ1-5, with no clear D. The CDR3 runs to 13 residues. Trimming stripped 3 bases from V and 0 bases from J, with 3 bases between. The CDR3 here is CASSLGSNQPQHF. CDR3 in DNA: TGTGCCAGCAGTTTGGGTAGCAATCAGCCCCAGCATTTT.

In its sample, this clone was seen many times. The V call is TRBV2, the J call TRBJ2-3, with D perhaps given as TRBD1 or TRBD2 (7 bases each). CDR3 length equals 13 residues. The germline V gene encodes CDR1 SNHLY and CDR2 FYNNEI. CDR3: CAAGGGWTDTQYF. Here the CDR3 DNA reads TGTGCTGCAGGGGGGGGGTGGACAGATACGCAGTATTTT.

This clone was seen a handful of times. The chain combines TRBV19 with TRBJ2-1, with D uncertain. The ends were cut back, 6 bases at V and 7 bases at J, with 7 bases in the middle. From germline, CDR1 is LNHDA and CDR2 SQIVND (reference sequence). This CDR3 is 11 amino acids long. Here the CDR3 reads CASRTRNEQFF. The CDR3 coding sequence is TGTGCCAGTAGGACGCGGAATGAGCAGTTCTTC.

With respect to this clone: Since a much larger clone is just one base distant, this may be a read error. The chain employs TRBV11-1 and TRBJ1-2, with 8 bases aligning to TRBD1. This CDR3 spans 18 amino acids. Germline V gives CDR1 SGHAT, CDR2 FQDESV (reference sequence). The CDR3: CASSFLRMYGQGGYSYTF. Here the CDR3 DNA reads TGTGCCAGCAGCTTCCTTCGTATGTACGGACAGGGAGGCTATAGCTACACCTTC. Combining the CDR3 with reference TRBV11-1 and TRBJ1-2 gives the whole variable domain EAEVAQSPRYKITEKSQAVAFWCDPISGHATLYWYRQILGQGPELLVQFQDESVVDDSQLPKDRFSAERLKGVDSTLKIQPAELGDSAMYLCASSFLRMYGQGGYSYTFGSGTRLTVV.

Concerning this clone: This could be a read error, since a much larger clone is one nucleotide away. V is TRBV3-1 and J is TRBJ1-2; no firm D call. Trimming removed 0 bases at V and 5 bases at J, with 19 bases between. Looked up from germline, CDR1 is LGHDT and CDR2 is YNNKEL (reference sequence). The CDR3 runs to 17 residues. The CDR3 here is CASSQDTVGDPFYGYTF. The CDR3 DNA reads TGTGCCAGCAGCCAAGATACCGTGGGCGACCCCTTTTATGGCTACACCTTC.

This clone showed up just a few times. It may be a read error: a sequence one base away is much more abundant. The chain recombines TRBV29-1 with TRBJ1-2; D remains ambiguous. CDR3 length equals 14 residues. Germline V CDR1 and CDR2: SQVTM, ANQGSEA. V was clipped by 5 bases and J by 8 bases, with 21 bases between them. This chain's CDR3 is CSVFTGLRLGGYTF. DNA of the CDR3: TGCAGCGTTTTCACCGGGTTGCGGCTCGGGGGCTACACCTTC.

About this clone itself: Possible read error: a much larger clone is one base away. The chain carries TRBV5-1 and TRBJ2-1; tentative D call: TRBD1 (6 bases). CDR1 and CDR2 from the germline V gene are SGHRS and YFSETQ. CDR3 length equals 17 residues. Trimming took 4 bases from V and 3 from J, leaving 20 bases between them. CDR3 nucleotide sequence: TGCGCCAGCAGCAGCTCCCCAGGGGAGTGGGTCTACAATGAGCAGTTCTTC. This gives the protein CASSSSPGEWVYNEQFF.

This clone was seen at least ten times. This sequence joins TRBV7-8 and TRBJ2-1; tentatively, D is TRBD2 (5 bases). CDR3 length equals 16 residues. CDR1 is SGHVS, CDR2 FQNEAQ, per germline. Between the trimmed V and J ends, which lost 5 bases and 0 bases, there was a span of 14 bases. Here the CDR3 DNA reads TGTGCCAGCAGCGGAGGCGGGTTCATCTCCTACAATGAGCAGTTCTTC. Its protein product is CASSGGGFISYNEQFF. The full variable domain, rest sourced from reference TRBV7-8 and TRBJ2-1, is GAGVSQSPRYKVAKRGQDVALRCDPISGHVSLFWYQQALGQGPEFLTYFQNEAQLDKSGLPSDRFFAERPEGSVSTLKIQRTQQEDSAVYLCASSGGGFISYNEQFFGPGTRLTVL.